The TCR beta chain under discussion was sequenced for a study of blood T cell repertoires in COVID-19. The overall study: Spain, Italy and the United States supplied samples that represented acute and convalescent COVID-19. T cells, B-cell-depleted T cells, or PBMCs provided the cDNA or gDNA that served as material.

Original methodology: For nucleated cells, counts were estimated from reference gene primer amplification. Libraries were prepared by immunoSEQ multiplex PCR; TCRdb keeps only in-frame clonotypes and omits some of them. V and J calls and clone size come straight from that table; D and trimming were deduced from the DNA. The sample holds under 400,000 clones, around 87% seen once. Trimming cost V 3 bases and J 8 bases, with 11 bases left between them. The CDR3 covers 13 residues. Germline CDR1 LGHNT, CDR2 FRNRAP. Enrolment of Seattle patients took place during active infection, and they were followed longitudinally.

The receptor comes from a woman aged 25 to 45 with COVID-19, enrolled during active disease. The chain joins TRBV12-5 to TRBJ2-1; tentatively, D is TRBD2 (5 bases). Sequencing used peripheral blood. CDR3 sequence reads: CASGFGGRDEQFF. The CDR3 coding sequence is TGTGCTAGTGGTTTTGGAGGAAGGGATGAGCAGTTCTTC.